Shown below are 23 T cell receptor beta chains from a single sample sequenced in a study of T-cell reconstitution after alpha-beta-depleted transplantation in children. Unique molecular identifiers were incorporated during preparation of the TCRbeta library. MiXCR was run by TCRdb on the PCR reads, yielding one entry per CDR3 protein. In the table there are more than 200,000 distinct CDR3 sequences, approximately 24% of which are singletons. The sample in question was PBMCs, mostly from graft donor cells, obtained 360 days after TCRalphabeta/CD19-depleted stem cell transplant. These receptors were obtained from a female patient aged 2-10 years who had a stem cell transplant for congenital amegakaryocytic thrombocytopenia, so the T cells may come from the graft donor.

This chain connects TRBV20-1 to TRBJ2-1, with a weak D call TRBD1 (7 bases). Germline loops: CDR1 DFQATT, CDR2 SNEGSKA (reference sequence). The CDR3 contains 14 residues. Trimming took off 0 bases at V and 16 bases at J, with 22 bases between the two ends. CDR3 region: CSARDPYREQGDFF. The CDR3 DNA reads TGCAGTGCTAGAGATCCCTATCGGGAGCAGGGGGATTTCTTC.

This clonotype turned up a few times. The gene calls are TRBV5-6 and TRBJ1-4, with a tentative D call TRBD1 (6 bases). CDR3 size: 14 residues. V was clipped by 5 bases and J by 6 bases, with 14 bases between them. Germline V gene sequence: CDR1 SGHDT, CDR2 YYEEEE. CDR3 sequence (DNA): TGTGCCAGCAGTCCCTTACAGGGTCATGAAAAACTGTTTTTT. Its translation is CASSPLQGHEKLFF.

The chain couples TRBV7-9 to TRBJ2-7; D call uncertain. Trimming took 1 base from V and 3 from J, leaving 10 bases between them. This CDR3 has 14 amino acids. Germline assignment: CDR1 SEHNR and CDR2 FQNEAQ (reference sequence). The CDR3 spells CASSLVPEGYEQYF. The CDR3, as DNA: TGTGCCAGCAGCTTAGTCCCCGAAGGCTACGAGCAGTACTTC.

This chain links TRBV2 with TRBJ2-7; weak D call: TRBD2 (5 bases). The CDR3 extends over 14 amino acids. From germline, CDR1 is SNHLY and CDR2 FYNNEI. Trimming pared 6 bases from V and 3 bases from J, leaving 15 bases between. The CDR3 reads CASSRPRRDYEQYF. The CDR3 DNA reads TGTGCCAGCAGCCGACCAAGACGGGACTACGAGCAGTACTTC.

The CDR3, as DNA: TGTGCCAGCAGTTATCTTGGAGGGGGACAGTCGGGACTGTTTTTT. Protein product: CASSYLGGGQSGLFF. The chain carries TRBV12-3 or TRBV12-4 and TRBJ1-4, with TRBD1 matching over 7 bases. V shed 4 bases, J shed 13 bases, and the junction held 15 bases outside the gene matches. The CDR3 sequence is 15 residues long.

The chain has TRBV18 and TRBJ2-4; 10 bases are a match to TRBD1. Trimming removed 5 bases from V and 8 bases from J; junction bases left unmatched: 9. Germline CDR1 reads KGHSH; CDR2 reads LQKENI. The CDR3 has 15 residues. CDR3 loop: CASSFGTGVVDIQYF. The CDR3 DNA follows: TGTGCCAGCTCATTTGGGACAGGGGTAGTTGACATTCAGTACTTC.

The table lists this clonotype with many counts. V is TRBV29-1 and J is TRBJ1-4; 8 nucleotides agree with TRBD1. The V gene end was trimmed by 6 bases and the J gene end by 0 bases; junction bases not matched to a gene: 3. The CDR3 spans 14 residues. CDR1 and CDR2 from the germline V gene are SQVTM and ANQGSEA. The CDR3 protein is CSVVDRATNEKLFF. The CDR3, as DNA: TGCAGCGTCGTGGACAGGGCAACTAATGAAAAACTGTTTTTT.

The chain is built from TRBV6-2 or TRBV6-3 and TRBJ2-7; the match to TRBD1 covers 12 bases. This CDR3 is 18 amino acids long. V was clipped by 0 bases and J by 1 base; unmatched bases: 7. From germline, CDR1 is MNHEY and CDR2 SVGEGT. The DNA for the CDR3 is TGTGCCAGCAGTTACTCGTTCCCGGGACAGGGGGCGTCCTACGAGCAGTACTTC. It is translated as CASSYSFPGQGASYEQYF.

This sequence joins TRBV7-6 and TRBJ2-2; possible D gene TRBD2, 5 bases. V gave up 0 bases and J gave up 5 bases, with 16 bases separating them. Germline lookup yields CDR1 SGHVS and CDR2 FNYEAQ. The CDR3 loop spans 17 amino acids. The CDR3, as DNA: TGTGCCAGCAGCTTAGCTCCGGGCGGAGGCGAGACCGGGGAGCTGTTTTTT. It specifies CASSLAPGGGETGELFF.

This chain connects TRBV4-1 to TRBJ2-3; a weak D match, TRBD1 (6 bases). This CDR3 comprises 19 residues. Trimming took off 0 bases at V and 2 bases at J, with 21 bases between the two ends. CDR1 MGHRA and CDR2 YSYEKL come from the germline V gene. The CDR3 DNA is TGCGCCAGCAGCCAAGATCCCCCCGACAGGCCTGCCCTCACAGATACGCAGTATTTT. It translates to CASSQDPPDRPALTDTQYF.

A note on this clonotype: This could be a read error, since a much larger clone is one nucleotide away. The chain couples TRBV6-1 to TRBJ2-2, with a possible D match to TRBD1 (6 bases). There are 15 residues in the CDR3. Per the germline V gene, CDR1 is MNHNS and CDR2 is SASEGT. The DNA for the CDR3 is TGTGCCAGCAGAATGGCAGGGGTAATTGCCGGGGAGCTGCTTTTT. Its protein is CASRMAGVIAGELLF.

Points on this clonotype: The junction differs from germline at one of its ends, possibly a read error. The chain employs TRBV6-4 and TRBJ1-5; D perhaps matches TRBD1 (6 bases). Germline assignment: CDR1 MRHNA and CDR2 SNTAGT. The length of the CDR3 is 18 residues. CDR3: CTSSATGLEPGGNQPQHF. The CDR3 bases are TGTACCAGCAGTGCGACAGGTTTGGAACCCGGTGGCAATCAGCCCCAGCATTTT.

The V call is TRBV10-3, the J call TRBJ2-3; D uncertain. The CDR3 is 15 residues long. Germline CDR1 and CDR2: ENHRY and SYGVKD. The V and J ends lost 3 bases and 1 base respectively, with 11 bases between them. DNA of the CDR3: TGTGCCATCAGTGATCTGGGCCCTCGCACAGATACGCAGTATTTT. This sequence encodes CAISDLGPRTDTQYF.

The V call is TRBV20-1, the J call TRBJ2-5; D is perhaps TRBD1 (5 bases). The CDR3 consists of 12 residues. CDR1 is DFQATT, CDR2 SNEGSKA, per germline (reference sequence). V was clipped by 5 bases and J by 3 bases, with 10 bases between them. CDR3 bases: TGCAGTGCTCCCGACAGCAAAGAGACCCAGTACTTC. Its translation is CSAPDSKETQYF.

This rearrangement joins TRBV28 to TRBJ1-5; D uncertain. The CDR3 has 16 residues. The V end was cut by 3 bases, the J end by 2 bases, with 14 bases between. Germline assignment: CDR1 MDHEN and CDR2 SYDVKM. Here the CDR3 DNA reads TGTGCCAGCAGTTTTTCCGATTTGTGGGGCAATCAGCCCCAGCATTTT. Its translation: CASSFSDLWGNQPQHF.

This clonotype was seen ten or more times. V usage is TRBV29-1 and J usage is TRBJ1-2; TRBD1 agrees at 8 bases. The ends lost 4 bases at V and 7 bases at J; junction bases unmatched: 5. Germline CDR1 reads SQVTM; CDR2 reads ANQGSEA. The CDR3 length is 12 residues. The CDR3, as DNA: TGCAGCGTTGGAGGGACAGGCGCTGGCTACACCTTC. Protein sequence: CSVGGTGAGYTF.

This chain links TRBV7-9 with TRBJ2-7; D is unresolved. The germline CDR1 and CDR2 sequences are SEHNR and FQNEAQ (reference sequence). CDR3 length: 14 amino acids. V lost 5 bases, J lost 7 bases, and 18 bases lay in between. The CDR3, as DNA: TGTGCCAGCAGCAATATCATCCCGCCTACGGAGCAGTACTTC. Its protein product is CASSNIIPPTEQYF.

The chain is built from TRBV25-1 and TRBJ1-3; D ambiguous. Germline V lookup: CDR1 MGHDK, CDR2 SYGVNS. The CDR3 is 15 amino acids. With 3 bases removed from V and 0 bases from J, the gap between germline ends came to 9 bases. The chain's CDR3 is CASSDKPSSGNTIYF. CDR3 in DNA: TGTGCCAGCAGTGATAAGCCCTCCTCTGGAAACACCATATATTTT.

At least ten counts were recorded for this clonotype. The chain has TRBV12-3 or TRBV12-4 and TRBJ2-7, with D possibly TRBD2 on 6 matching bases. Trimming left V 6 bases short and J 0 bases short, with 12 bases between. There are 14 residues in the CDR3. This CDR3 is CASSLGLSSYEQYF. CDR3 DNA: TGTGCCAGCAGCCTGGGACTGAGCTCCTACGAGCAGTACTTC.

This clonotype was seen only a few times. The genes are TRBV5-1 and TRBJ2-3; D might be TRBD2 (6 bases). The CDR3 covers 12 residues. Trimming shortened V by 7 bases and J by 5 bases, and 11 bases separated the two germline ends. CDR1 and CDR2 (germline): SGHRS, YFSETQ. The CDR3 spells CASGGYGDTQYF. CDR3 DNA: TGCGCCAGCGGGGGGTATGGAGATACGCAGTATTTT.

This sequence joins TRBV20-1 and TRBJ1-1; a weak D match, TRBD1 (6 bases). This CDR3 is 15 amino acids long. V was cut by 0 bases and J by 3 bases, with 14 bases left in between. The V gene's germline CDR1 is DFQATT and CDR2 SNEGSKA (reference sequence). The CDR3: CSARDGGAVDTEAFF. The CDR3, as DNA: TGCAGTGCTAGAGATGGGGGGGCGGTGGACACTGAAGCTTTCTTT.

This clonotype was seen only a few times. The chain combines TRBV5-1 with TRBJ2-7; D may correspond to TRBD1 or TRBD2 (5 bases each). Germline V gene lookup returns CDR1 SGHRS and CDR2 YFSETQ. The CDR3 totals 14 residues. V was cut by 4 bases and J by 1 base, with 12 bases left in between. The CDR3 bases are TGCGCCAGCAGCCTCGGGACGGATTCCTACGAGCAGTACTTC. Its protein product is CASSLGTDSYEQYF.

The chain is built from TRBV10-3 and TRBJ2-5; 12 bases agree with TRBD2. V lost 6 bases, J lost 3 bases, and 5 bases stayed unmatched. The CDR3 covers 15 residues. CDR1 and CDR2 (germline): ENHRY, SYGVKD. CDR3 amino acids: CAIRETSGSKETQYF. The CDR3 DNA reads as TGTGCCATCAGAGAGACTAGCGGGAGTAAAGAGACCCAGTACTTC.